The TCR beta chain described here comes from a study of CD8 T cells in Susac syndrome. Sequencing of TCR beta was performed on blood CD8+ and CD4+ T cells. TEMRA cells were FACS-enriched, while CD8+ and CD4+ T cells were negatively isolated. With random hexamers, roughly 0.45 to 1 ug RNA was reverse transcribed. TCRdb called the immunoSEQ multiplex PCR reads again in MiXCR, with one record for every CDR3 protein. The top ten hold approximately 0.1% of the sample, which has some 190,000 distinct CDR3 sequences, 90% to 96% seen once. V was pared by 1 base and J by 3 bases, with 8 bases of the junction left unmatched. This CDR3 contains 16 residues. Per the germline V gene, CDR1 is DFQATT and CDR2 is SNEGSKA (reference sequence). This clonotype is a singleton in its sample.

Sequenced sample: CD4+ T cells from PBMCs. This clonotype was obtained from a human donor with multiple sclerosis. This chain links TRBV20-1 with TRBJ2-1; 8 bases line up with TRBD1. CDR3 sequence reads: CSARGSQGASYNEQFF. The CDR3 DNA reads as TGCAGTGCTAGAGGCAGCCAGGGGGCAAGCTACAATGAGCAGTTCTTC.